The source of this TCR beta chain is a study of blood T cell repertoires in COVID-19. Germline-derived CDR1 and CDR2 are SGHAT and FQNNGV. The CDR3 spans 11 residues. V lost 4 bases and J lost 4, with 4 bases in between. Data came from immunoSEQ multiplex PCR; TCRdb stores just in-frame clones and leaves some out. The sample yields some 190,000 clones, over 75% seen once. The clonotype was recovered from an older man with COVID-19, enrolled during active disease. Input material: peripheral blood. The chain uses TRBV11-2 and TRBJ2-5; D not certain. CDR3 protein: CASSSGETQYF. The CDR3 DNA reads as TGTGCCAGCAGCTCGGGAGAGACCCAGTACTTC.